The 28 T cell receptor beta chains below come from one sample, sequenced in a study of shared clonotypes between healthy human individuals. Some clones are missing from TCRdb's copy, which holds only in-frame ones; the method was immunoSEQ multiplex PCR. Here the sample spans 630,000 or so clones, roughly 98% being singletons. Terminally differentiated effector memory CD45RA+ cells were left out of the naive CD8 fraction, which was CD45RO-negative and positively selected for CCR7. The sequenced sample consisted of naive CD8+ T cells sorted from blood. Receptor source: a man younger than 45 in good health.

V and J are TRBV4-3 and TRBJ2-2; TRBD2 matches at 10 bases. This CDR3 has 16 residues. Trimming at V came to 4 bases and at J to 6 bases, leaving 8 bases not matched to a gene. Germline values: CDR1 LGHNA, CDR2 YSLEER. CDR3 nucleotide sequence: TGCGCCAGCAGCCCATCTAGCGGGAGCCCCCCCGGGGAGCTGTTTTTT. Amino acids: CASSPSSGSPPGELFF.

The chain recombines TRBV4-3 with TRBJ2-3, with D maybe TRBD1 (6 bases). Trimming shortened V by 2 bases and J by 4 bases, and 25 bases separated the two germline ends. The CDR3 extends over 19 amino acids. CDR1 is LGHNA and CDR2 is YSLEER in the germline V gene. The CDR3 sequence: CASSQWTELDGRIPDTQYF. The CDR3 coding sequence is TGCGCCAGCAGCCAATGGACAGAGCTTGACGGGCGCATCCCAGATACGCAGTATTTT.

This chain's CDR3 is CASSARLAGPLSYEQYF. Here the CDR3 DNA reads TGTGCCAGCAGTGCCAGACTAGCGGGACCCCTCTCCTACGAGCAGTACTTC. The chain has TRBV6-1 and TRBJ2-7, with 11 bases matching TRBD2. Germline V gives CDR1 MNHNS, CDR2 SASEGT. The CDR3 runs 17 residues. V lost 4 bases to trimming and J lost 0 bases; unmatched junction nucleotides: 8.

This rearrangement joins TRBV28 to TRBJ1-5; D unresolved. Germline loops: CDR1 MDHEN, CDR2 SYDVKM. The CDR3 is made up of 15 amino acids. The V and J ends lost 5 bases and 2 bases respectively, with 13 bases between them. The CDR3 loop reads CASSISFRGNQPQHF. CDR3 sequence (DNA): TGTGCCAGCAGTATCTCTTTCCGGGGCAATCAGCCCCAGCATTTT.

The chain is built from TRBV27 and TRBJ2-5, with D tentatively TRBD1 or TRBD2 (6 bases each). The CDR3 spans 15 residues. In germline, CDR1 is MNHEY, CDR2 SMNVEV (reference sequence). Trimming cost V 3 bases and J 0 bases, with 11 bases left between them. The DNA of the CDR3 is TGTGCCAGCAGTTTCTTAGGGGGGTACCAAGAGACCCAGTACTTC. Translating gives CASSFLGGYQETQYF.

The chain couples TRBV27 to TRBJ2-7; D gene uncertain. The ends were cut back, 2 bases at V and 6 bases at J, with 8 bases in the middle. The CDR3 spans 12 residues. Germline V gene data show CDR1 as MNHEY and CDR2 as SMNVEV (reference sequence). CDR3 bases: TGTGCCAGCAGTTTAAACGCCCGCGAGCAGTACTTC. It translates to CASSLNAREQYF.

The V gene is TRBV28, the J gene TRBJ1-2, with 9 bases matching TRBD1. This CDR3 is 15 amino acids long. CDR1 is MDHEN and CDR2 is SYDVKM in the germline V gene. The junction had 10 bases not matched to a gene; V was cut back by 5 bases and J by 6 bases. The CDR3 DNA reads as TGTGCCAGCAGTCCGTCCGGGACAGGGAAGGATGGCTACACCTTC. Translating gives CASSPSGTGKDGYTF.

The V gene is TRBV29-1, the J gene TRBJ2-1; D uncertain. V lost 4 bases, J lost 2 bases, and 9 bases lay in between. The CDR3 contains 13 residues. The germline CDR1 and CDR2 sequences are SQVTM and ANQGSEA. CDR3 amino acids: CSVGYGPYNEQFF. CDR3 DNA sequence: TGCAGCGTTGGTTATGGGCCCTACAATGAGCAGTTCTTC.

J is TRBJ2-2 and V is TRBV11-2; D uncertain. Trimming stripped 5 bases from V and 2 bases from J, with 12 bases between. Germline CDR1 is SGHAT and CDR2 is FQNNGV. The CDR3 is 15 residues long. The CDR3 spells CASSRETVNTGELFF. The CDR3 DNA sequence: TGTGCCAGCAGCCGAGAAACAGTTAACACCGGGGAGCTGTTTTTT. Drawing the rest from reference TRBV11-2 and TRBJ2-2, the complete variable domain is EAGVAQSPRYKIIEKRQSVAFWCNPISGHATLYWYQQILGQGPKLLIQFQNNGVVDDSQLPKDRFSAERLKGVDSTLKIQPAKLEDSAVYLCASSRETVNTGELFFGEGSRLTVL.

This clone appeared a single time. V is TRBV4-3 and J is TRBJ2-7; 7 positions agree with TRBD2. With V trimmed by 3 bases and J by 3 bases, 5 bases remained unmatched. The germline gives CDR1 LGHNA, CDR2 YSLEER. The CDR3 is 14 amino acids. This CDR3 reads CASSHGLGGYEQYF. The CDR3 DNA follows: TGCGCCAGCAGCCACGGACTAGGAGGCTACGAGCAGTACTTC.

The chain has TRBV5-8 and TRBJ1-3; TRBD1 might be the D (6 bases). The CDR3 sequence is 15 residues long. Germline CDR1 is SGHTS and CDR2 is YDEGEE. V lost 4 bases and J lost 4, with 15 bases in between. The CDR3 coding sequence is TGTGCCAGCAGCAGGGGGACGTGGGGAGGAAACACCATATATTTT. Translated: CASSRGTWGGNTIYF.

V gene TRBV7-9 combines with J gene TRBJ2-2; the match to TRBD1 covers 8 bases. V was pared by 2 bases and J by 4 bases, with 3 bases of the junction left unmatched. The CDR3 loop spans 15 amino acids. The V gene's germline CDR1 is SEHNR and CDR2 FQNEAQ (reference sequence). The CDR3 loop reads CASSLRTGGTGELFF. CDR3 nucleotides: TGTGCCAGCAGCTTAAGAACAGGGGGCACCGGGGAGCTGTTTTTT.

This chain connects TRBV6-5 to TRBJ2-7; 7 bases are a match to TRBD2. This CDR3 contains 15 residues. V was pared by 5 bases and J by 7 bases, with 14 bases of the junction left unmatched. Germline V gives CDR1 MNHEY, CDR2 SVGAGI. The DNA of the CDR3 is TGTGCCAGCAGTCATCTAGCGGAAGAGGTGGGAGAGCAGTACTTC. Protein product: CASSHLAEEVGEQYF.

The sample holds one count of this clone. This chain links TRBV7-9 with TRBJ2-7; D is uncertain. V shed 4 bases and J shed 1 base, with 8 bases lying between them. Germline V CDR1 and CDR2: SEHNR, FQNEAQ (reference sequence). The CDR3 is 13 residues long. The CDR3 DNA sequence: TGTGCCAGCAGCTGGTCCTCGTCCTACGAGCAGTACTTC. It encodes CASSWSSSYEQYF.

The chain's CDR3 is CASSPDTSYEQYF. The CDR3 DNA reads as TGTGCCAGCTCACCCGACACATCCTACGAGCAGTACTTC. J is TRBJ2-7 and V is TRBV18, with D hard to call. Trimming left V 3 bases short and J 1 base short, with 7 bases between. The CDR3 extends over 13 amino acids. From germline, CDR1 is KGHSH and CDR2 LQKENI. The full variable domain, in which reference TRBV18 and TRBJ2-7 provide the parts outside the CDR3, is NAGVMQNPRHLVRRRGQEARLRCSPMKGHSHVYWYRQLPEEGLKFMVYLQKENIIDESGMPKERFSAEFPKEGPSILRIQQVVRGDSAAYFCASSPDTSYEQYFGPGTRLTVT.

CDR3 coding DNA: TGCGCCAGCAGTGAGTCTGGATTTCGGATGCAGTATTTT. It is translated as CASSESGFRMQYF. The chain carries TRBV10-2 and TRBJ2-3; D is unresolved. The CDR3 loop spans 13 amino acids. Germline V gene lookup returns CDR1 WSHSY and CDR2 SAAADI. Trimming cost V 0 bases and J 11 bases, with 12 bases left between them.

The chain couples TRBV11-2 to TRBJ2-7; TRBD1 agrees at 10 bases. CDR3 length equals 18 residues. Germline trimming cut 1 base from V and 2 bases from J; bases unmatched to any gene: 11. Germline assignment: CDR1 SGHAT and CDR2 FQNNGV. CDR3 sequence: CASSLVGTGAISTYEQYF. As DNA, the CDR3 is TGTGCCAGCAGCTTAGTGGGGACAGGGGCGATTTCCACCTACGAGCAGTACTTC.

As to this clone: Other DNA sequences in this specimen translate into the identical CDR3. Here the CDR3 reads CASSVGPQETQYF. The DNA of the CDR3 is TGTGCCAGCAGCGTAGGCCCCCAAGAGACCCAGTACTTC. The chain links TRBV9 to TRBJ2-5, with D unclear. Germline V gives CDR1 SGDLS, CDR2 YYNGEE. Trimming took off 0 bases at V and 1 base at J, with 4 bases between the two ends. The CDR3 runs 13 residues.

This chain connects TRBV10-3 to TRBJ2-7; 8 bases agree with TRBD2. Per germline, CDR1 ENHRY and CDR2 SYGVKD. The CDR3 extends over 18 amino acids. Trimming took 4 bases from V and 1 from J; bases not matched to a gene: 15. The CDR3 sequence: CAISGWMPGGGGSYEQYF. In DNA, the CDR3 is TGTGCCATCAGTGGATGGATGCCCGGGGGGGGCGGATCCTACGAGCAGTACTTC.

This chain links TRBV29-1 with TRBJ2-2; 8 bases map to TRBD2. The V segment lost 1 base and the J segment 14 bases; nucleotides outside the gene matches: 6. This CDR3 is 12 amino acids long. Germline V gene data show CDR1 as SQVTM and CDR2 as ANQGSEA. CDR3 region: CSVEVGGGSLFF. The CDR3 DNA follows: TGCAGCGTTGAAGTCGGCGGGGGGTCCCTGTTTTTT.

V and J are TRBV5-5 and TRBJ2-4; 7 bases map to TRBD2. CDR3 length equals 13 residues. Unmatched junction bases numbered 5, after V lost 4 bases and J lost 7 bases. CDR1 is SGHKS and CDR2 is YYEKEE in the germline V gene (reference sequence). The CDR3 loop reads CASSPTGGNIQYF. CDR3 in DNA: TGTGCCAGCAGCCCCACGGGGGGTAACATTCAGTACTTC.

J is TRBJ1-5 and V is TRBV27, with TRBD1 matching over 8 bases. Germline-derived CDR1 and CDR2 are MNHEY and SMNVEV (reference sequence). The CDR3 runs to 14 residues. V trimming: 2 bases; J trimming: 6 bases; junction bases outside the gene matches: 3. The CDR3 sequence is CASSLRQGAQPQHF. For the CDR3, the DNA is TGTGCCAGCAGTTTACGGCAGGGGGCTCAGCCCCAGCATTTT.

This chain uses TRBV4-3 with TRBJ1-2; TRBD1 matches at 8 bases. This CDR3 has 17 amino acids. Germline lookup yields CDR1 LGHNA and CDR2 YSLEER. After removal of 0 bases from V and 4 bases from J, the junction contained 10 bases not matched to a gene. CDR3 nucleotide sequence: TGCGCCAGCAGCCAAGATACCCTAAGACAGGGGAGCTATGGCTACACCTTC. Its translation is CASSQDTLRQGSYGYTF.

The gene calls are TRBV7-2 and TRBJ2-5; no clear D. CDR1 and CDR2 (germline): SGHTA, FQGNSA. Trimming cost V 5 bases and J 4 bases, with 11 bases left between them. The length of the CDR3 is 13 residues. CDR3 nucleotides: TGTGCCAGCAGCCCCCTGGCTCTAGAGACCCAGTACTTC. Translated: CASSPLALETQYF.

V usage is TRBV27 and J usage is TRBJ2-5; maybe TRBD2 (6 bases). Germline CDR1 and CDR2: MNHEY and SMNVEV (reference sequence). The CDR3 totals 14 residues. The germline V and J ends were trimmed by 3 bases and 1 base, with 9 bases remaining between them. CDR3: CASSLISGQETQYF. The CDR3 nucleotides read TGTGCCAGCAGTTTGATTAGCGGCCAAGAGACCCAGTACTTC.

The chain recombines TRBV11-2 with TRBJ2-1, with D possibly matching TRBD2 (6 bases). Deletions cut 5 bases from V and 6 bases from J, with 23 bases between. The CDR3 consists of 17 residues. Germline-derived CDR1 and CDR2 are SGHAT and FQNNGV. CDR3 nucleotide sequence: TGTGCCAGCAGCCCCCCCGTTGGACGGGACTTTAGCAATGAGCAGTTCTTC. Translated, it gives CASSPPVGRDFSNEQFF.

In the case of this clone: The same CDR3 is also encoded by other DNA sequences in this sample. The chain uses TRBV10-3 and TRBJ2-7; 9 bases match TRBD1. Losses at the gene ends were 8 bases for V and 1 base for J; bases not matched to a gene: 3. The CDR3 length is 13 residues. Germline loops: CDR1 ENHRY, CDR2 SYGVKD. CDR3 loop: CAIGQGSSYEQYF. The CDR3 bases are TGTGCCATCGGACAGGGGTCATCCTACGAGCAGTACTTC.

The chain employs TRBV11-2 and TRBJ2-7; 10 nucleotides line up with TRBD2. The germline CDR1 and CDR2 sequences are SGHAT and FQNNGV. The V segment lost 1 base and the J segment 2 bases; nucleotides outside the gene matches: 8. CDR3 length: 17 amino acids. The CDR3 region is CASSLVAAGGLAYEQYF. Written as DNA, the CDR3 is TGTGCCAGCAGCTTAGTGGCAGCGGGAGGGCTGGCCTACGAGCAGTACTTC.